These 28 T cell receptor beta chains were sequenced from one sample in a study of beta chain features in type 1 diabetes. Findings of the study overall: Moderately but significantly shorter TCRB CDR3s were found in Type 1 diabetes patients in all four CD4+ subsets.

No antigens are known for them. Reverse transcription of all isolated RNA meant that expressed TCRB transcripts were sequenced. This table comes from immunoSEQ multiplex PCR, and its TCRdb copy is limited to in-frame clones, with some not included. The data contain 250,000 to 350,000 clones, approximately 15% of them singletons. Material: naive CD4+ T cells from blood. The receptors shown here come from a man aged 18 to 35 with type 1 diabetes.

V gene TRBV28 combines with J gene TRBJ1-2, with a possible D match to TRBD1 (5 bases). V lost 2 bases and J 5 bases, leaving 12 bases between the germline ends. From germline, CDR1 is MDHEN and CDR2 SYDVKM. The length of the CDR3 is 14 residues. CDR3 bases: TGTGCCAGCAGTTTAGGGGCAGAGGCTTATGGCTACACCTTC. Amino acids: CASSLGAEAYGYTF.

The rearrangement joins TRBV5-1 to TRBJ1-1; no firm D call. Germline CDR1 is SGHRS and CDR2 is YFSETQ. The CDR3 runs 12 residues. Trimming cost V 2 bases and J 3 bases, with 5 bases left between them. The chain's CDR3 is CASSFGDTEAFF. CDR3 nucleotide sequence: TGCGCCAGCAGCTTCGGGGACACTGAAGCTTTCTTT. Full variable domain (missing parts from reference TRBV5-1 and TRBJ1-1): KAGVTQTPRYLIKTRGQQVTLSCSPISGHRSVSWYQQTPGQGLQFLFEYFSETQRNKGNFPGRFSGRQFSNSRSEMNVSTLELGDSALYLCASSFGDTEAFFGQGTRLTVV.

The chain is built from TRBV30 and TRBJ1-5; D is unclear. V lost 1 base and J 7 bases, leaving 11 bases between the germline ends. From germline, CDR1 is GTSNPN and CDR2 SVGIG (reference sequence). CDR3 length: 13 residues. The CDR3 sequence is CAWSGKGEQPQHF. The CDR3 nucleotides read TGTGCCTGGAGTGGAAAGGGAGAACAGCCCCAGCATTTT.

This clone showed up just a few times. This chain joins TRBV30 and TRBJ1-2, with D unclear. Trimming cost V 2 bases and J 0 bases, with 10 bases left between them. This CDR3 region has 14 residues. Germline assignment: CDR1 GTSNPN and CDR2 SVGIG (reference sequence). CDR3 loop: CAWSLHTSNYGYTF. DNA for the CDR3: TGTGCCTGGAGTCTGCACACCTCTAACTATGGCTACACCTTC.

The gene calls are TRBV5-4 and TRBJ2-5; unclear D gene. This CDR3 is 12 amino acids long. Deletions cut 4 bases from V and 7 bases from J, with 11 bases between. The germline CDR1 and CDR2 sequences are SGHNT and YYREEE (reference sequence). The CDR3 loop is CASSLTPGTQYF. The CDR3 DNA reads TGTGCCAGCAGCCTCACCCCGGGGACCCAGTACTTC.

The chain recombines TRBV7-2 with TRBJ2-7; 9 nucleotides agree with TRBD1. Per germline, CDR1 SGHTA and CDR2 FQGNSA. The CDR3 consists of 16 residues. J gave up 5 bases and V 4 bases, and 12 bases lay outside the gene matches. In DNA form, the CDR3 reads TGTGCCAGCAGCTCCCGGCCACAGGGGGCTAGCAACGAGCAGTACTTC. Translating gives CASSSRPQGASNEQYF.

This clone was seen a few times. The chain couples TRBV11-2 to TRBJ2-1; 11 nucleotides line up with TRBD2. The trim removed 4 bases at V and 10 bases at J, leaving 9 bases unmatched. The CDR3 loop spans 15 amino acids. Per germline, CDR1 SGHAT and CDR2 FQNNGV. The CDR3, as DNA: TGTGCCAGCAGCTCAATAGCGGGAGGGCCAGGGGAGCAGTTCTTC. Translation: CASSSIAGGPGEQFF. Full variable domain (rest looked up from reference TRBV11-2 and TRBJ2-1): EAGVAQSPRYKIIEKRQSVAFWCNPISGHATLYWYQQILGQGPKLLIQFQNNGVVDDSQLPKDRFSAERLKGVDSTLKIQPAKLEDSAVYLCASSSIAGGPGEQFFGPGTRLTVL.

The chain employs TRBV19 and TRBJ2-4, with D possibly matching TRBD2 (5 bases). The germline gives CDR1 LNHDA, CDR2 SQIVND (reference sequence). The V and J ends lost 3 bases and 7 bases respectively, with 13 bases between them. There are 14 residues in the CDR3. The CDR3 region has the DNA TGTGCCAGTAGTATCTCGGCTAGCCAGAACATTCAGTACTTC. Its protein product is CASSISASQNIQYF.

The chain joins TRBV6-1 to TRBJ2-7, with 9 nucleotides matching TRBD1. The germline V gene encodes CDR1 MNHNS and CDR2 SASEGT. V shed 7 bases, J shed 2 bases, and the junction held 3 bases outside the gene matches. The CDR3 is 13 residues long. DNA for the CDR3: TGTGCCAGCATCCGGACAGGGGCCTACGAGCAGTACTTC. This gives the protein CASIRTGAYEQYF.

The chain joins TRBV7-9 to TRBJ1-6, with D hard to call. Trimming stripped 2 bases from V and 8 bases from J, with 13 bases between. This CDR3 is built from 15 residues. The germline V gene encodes CDR1 SEHNR and CDR2 FQNEAQ (reference sequence). The chain's CDR3 is CASSLSKRAYSPLHF. The CDR3 coding sequence is TGTGCCAGCAGCTTATCAAAGCGGGCCTATTCACCCCTCCACTTT.

This clone was found a few times. CDR3 in DNA: TGTGCCAGCAGCGTTTCCAGGGGCGAGGAGACCCAGTACTTC. Residues: CASSVSRGEETQYF. This chain joins TRBV9 and TRBJ2-5; maybe TRBD1 (6 bases). In germline, CDR1 is SGDLS, CDR2 YYNGEE. The CDR3 has 14 residues. V was cut by 2 bases and J by 5 bases, with 13 bases left in between.

This chain connects TRBV5-5 to TRBJ2-7; D might be TRBD2 (6 bases). Germline V gene lookup returns CDR1 SGHKS and CDR2 YYEKEE (reference sequence). CDR3 length equals 13 residues. The V end lost 4 bases, the J end lost 1 base, and 9 bases lay between the germline ends. The CDR3 nucleotides are TGTGCCAGCAGCAGACGGGAGTCCTACGAGCAGTACTTC. This translates into CASSRRESYEQYF.

The V call is TRBV30, the J call TRBJ2-1; 7 bases are a match to TRBD2. From germline, CDR1 is GTSNPN and CDR2 SVGIG (reference sequence). The CDR3 is 14 amino acids. Trimming cost V 0 bases and J 9 bases; bases outside gene matches: 8. The CDR3 DNA sequence: TGTGCCTGGAGTGTAAGGTCTTGGGAGGGTGAGCAGTTCTTC. Translated, it gives CAWSVRSWEGEQFF.

This clone was seen more than once but under ten times. The chain combines TRBV30 with TRBJ2-3; TRBD2 agrees at 7 bases. The CDR3 is made up of 13 amino acids. Trimming at V came to 5 bases and at J to 3 bases, leaving 5 bases not matched to a gene. Germline assignment: CDR1 GTSNPN and CDR2 SVGIG (reference sequence). The CDR3 here is CAWREAGTDTQYF. In DNA form, the CDR3 reads TGTGCCTGGCGGGAGGCGGGGACAGATACGCAGTATTTT.

V usage is TRBV2 and J usage is TRBJ2-2; 9 bases are shared with TRBD2. Germline loops: CDR1 SNHLY, CDR2 FYNNEI. CDR3 length: 14 amino acids. V was pared by 8 bases and J by 6 bases, with 7 bases of the junction left unmatched. CDR3 nucleotides: TGTGCCAGCGGCGGGACTAGCTCCCCCGGGGAGCTGTTTTTT. Its protein product is CASGGTSSPGELFF. The whole variable domain, filled in from reference TRBV2 and TRBJ2-2, reads EPEVTQTPSHQVTQMGQEVILRCVPISNHLYFYWYRQILGQKVEFLVSFYNNEISEKSEIFDDQFSVERPDGSNFTLKIRSTKLEDSAMYFCASGGTSSPGELFFGEGSRLTVL.

V usage is TRBV30 and J usage is TRBJ1-1, with 7 positions matching TRBD1. In germline, CDR1 is GTSNPN, CDR2 SVGIG (reference sequence). The CDR3 is 14 residues long. V was pared by 3 bases and J by 5 bases, with 9 bases of the junction left unmatched. CDR3 coding DNA: TGTGCCTGGAGCAGGACAGGTTGGGGGACTGAAGCTTTCTTT. This gives the protein CAWSRTGWGTEAFF.

The V call is TRBV30, the J call TRBJ2-7, with 7 bases lining up with TRBD2. Looked up from germline, CDR1 is GTSNPN and CDR2 is SVGIG (reference sequence). The CDR3 spans 15 residues. V shed 0 bases, J shed 8 bases, and the junction held 13 bases outside the gene matches. The CDR3 sequence is CAWSVKLGDYVQQYF. In DNA, the CDR3 is TGTGCCTGGAGTGTAAAACTTGGGGACTATGTTCAGCAGTACTTC.

The table lists this clone with a few counts. V usage is TRBV11-2 and J usage is TRBJ2-6; no firm D call. V dropped 5 bases and J dropped 5 bases, with 10 bases sitting between them. The V gene's germline CDR1 is SGHAT and CDR2 FQNNGV. The CDR3 has 14 residues. CDR3 region: CASSPPVRANVLTF. CDR3 coding DNA: TGTGCCAGCAGCCCCCCCGTTCGGGCCAACGTCCTGACTTTC.

The chain joins TRBV2 to TRBJ2-1; D unclear. This CDR3 region has 15 residues. Germline V gene lookup returns CDR1 SNHLY and CDR2 FYNNEI. The V gene lost 6 bases and the J gene lost 5 bases, with 17 bases spanning the gap. Here the CDR3 DNA reads TGTGCCAGCAGAACATATCAATGGGCACACAATGAGCAGTTCTTC. Protein sequence: CASRTYQWAHNEQFF.

The chain employs TRBV28 and TRBJ2-5; the D gene is possibly TRBD1 (5 bases). The V end was cut by 10 bases, the J end by 0 bases, with 12 bases between. Germline CDR1 is MDHEN and CDR2 is SYDVKM. This CDR3 has 13 residues. CDR3 amino acids: CATSRAYQETQYF. CDR3 coding DNA: TGTGCCACCAGCAGGGCCTACCAAGAGACCCAGTACTTC.

This chain uses TRBV28 with TRBJ2-7; D possibly corresponds to TRBD2 (7 bases). The CDR3 contains 11 residues. Germline V gives CDR1 MDHEN, CDR2 SYDVKM. V lost 3 bases to trimming and J lost 11 bases, with 11 bases between them. Here the CDR3 reads CASSLRGREYF. CDR3 in DNA: TGTGCCAGCAGTTTGAGGGGGAGGGAGTACTTC.

This clone was picked up a small number of times. V usage is TRBV19 and J usage is TRBJ2-7, with 9 bases matching TRBD1. With 6 bases clipped from V and 6 bases from J, the junction kept 12 bases outside the gene matches. CDR1 and CDR2 from the germline V gene are LNHDA and SQIVND (reference sequence). The CDR3 has 15 amino acids. This CDR3 reads CASSTGQGRSREQYF. The DNA of the CDR3 is TGTGCCAGTAGCACCGGACAGGGGAGGTCCCGCGAGCAGTACTTC.

The CDR3 bases are TGTGCCAGCAGCTACCGGGACAGGATCTATGGCTACACCTTC. Residues: CASSYRDRIYGYTF. The rearrangement joins TRBV7-2 to TRBJ1-2, with 8 nucleotides matching TRBD1. In germline, CDR1 is SGHTA, CDR2 FQGNSA. This CDR3 has 14 residues. Trimming at V came to 4 bases and at J to 4 bases, leaving 5 bases not matched to a gene.

This clone has a handful of counts. CDR3 region: CATSSPISQPQHF. The DNA for the CDR3 is TGTGCCACCAGCAGCCCCATTAGTCAGCCCCAGCATTTT. The chain joins TRBV15 to TRBJ1-5; D unresolved. This CDR3 is built from 13 residues. Germline lookup yields CDR1 LNHNV and CDR2 YYDKDF (reference sequence). Trimming removed 3 bases at V and 6 bases at J, with 9 bases between.

The genes are TRBV5-1 and TRBJ2-1; 10 nucleotides align to TRBD2. Trimming took 1 base from V and 2 from J; bases not matched to a gene: 0. CDR1 is SGHRS, CDR2 YFSETQ, per germline. The CDR3 totals 15 residues. The CDR3, as DNA: TGCGCCAGCAGCTTGACTAGCGGGACCTACAATGAGCAGTTCTTC. Protein sequence: CASSLTSGTYNEQFF.

The sample holds a few counts of this clone. This chain uses TRBV18 with TRBJ2-7, with 13 bases aligning to TRBD2. V was clipped by 3 bases and J by 0 bases; unmatched bases: 11. This CDR3 spans 19 amino acids. The germline V gene encodes CDR1 KGHSH and CDR2 LQKENI. The CDR3 DNA sequence: TGTGCCAGCTCACCCACACCCGGGACTAGCGGGGTTAGCTCCTACGAGCAGTACTTC. Translation gives CASSPTPGTSGVSSYEQYF.

Only a few counts were recorded for this clone. J is TRBJ2-3 and V is TRBV18; D unresolved. With 2 bases removed from V and 3 bases from J, the gap between germline ends came to 12 bases. The germline V gene encodes CDR1 KGHSH and CDR2 LQKENI. The CDR3 is 15 amino acids. CDR3 sequence (DNA): TGTGCCAGCTCACCATACCAGGTTAAGACAGATACGCAGTATTTT. Its protein is CASSPYQVKTDTQYF. Combining the CDR3 with reference TRBV18 and TRBJ2-3 gives the whole variable domain NAGVMQNPRHLVRRRGQEARLRCSPMKGHSHVYWYRQLPEEGLKFMVYLQKENIIDESGMPKERFSAEFPKEGPSILRIQQVVRGDSAAYFCASSPYQVKTDTQYFGPGTRLTVL.

In this sample, this clone turned up many times. Written as DNA, the CDR3 is TGCAGCGTCACACAACCGACAGGGTTGGAGACCCAGTACTTC. It is translated as CSVTQPTGLETQYF. The chain uses TRBV29-1 and TRBJ2-5; 7 bases match TRBD1. Trimming removed 6 bases from V and 5 bases from J; junction bases left unmatched: 12. CDR1 is SQVTM, CDR2 ANQGSEA, per germline. This CDR3 has 14 amino acids.